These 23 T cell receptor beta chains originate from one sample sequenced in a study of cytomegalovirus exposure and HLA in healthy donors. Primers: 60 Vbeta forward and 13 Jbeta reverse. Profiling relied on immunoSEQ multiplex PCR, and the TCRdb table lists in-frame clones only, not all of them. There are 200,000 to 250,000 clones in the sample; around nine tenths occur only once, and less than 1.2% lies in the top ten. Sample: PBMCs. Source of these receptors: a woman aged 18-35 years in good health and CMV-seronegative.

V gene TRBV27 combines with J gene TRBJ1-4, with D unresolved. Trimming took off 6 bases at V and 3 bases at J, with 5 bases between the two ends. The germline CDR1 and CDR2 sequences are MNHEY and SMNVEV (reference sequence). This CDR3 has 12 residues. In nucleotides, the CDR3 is TGTGCCAGCAGGGGAGCTAATGAAAAACTGTTTTTT. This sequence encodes CASRGANEKLFF.

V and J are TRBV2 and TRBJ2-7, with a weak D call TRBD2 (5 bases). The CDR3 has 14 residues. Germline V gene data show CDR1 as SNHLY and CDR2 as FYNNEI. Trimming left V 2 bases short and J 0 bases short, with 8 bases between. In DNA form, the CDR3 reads TGTGCCAGCAGTGAACCGGGAATCTCCTACGAGCAGTACTTC. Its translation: CASSEPGISYEQYF.

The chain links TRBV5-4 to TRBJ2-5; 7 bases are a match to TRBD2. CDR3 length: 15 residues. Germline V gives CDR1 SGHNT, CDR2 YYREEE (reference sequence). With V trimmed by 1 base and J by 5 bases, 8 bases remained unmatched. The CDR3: CASSLRAGRRETQYF. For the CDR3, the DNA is TGTGCCAGCAGCTTGAGAGCGGGGCGGCGGGAGACCCAGTACTTC.

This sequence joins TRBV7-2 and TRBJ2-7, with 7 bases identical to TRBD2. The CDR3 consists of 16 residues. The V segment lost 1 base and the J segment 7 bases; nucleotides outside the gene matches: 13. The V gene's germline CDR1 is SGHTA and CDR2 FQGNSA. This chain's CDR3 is CASSLVGTITDLEQYF. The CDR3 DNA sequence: TGTGCCAGCAGCTTAGTCGGGACTATCACCGATTTGGAGCAGTACTTC.

CDR3 sequence reads: CASSKSRGRNTEAFF. The CDR3 bases are TGTGCCAGCAGTAAGAGTCGGGGGAGGAACACTGAAGCTTTCTTT. The chain combines TRBV7-8 with TRBJ1-1, with D tentatively TRBD1 (5 bases). The germline V gene has CDR1 SGHVS and CDR2 FQNEAQ. Between the trimmed V and J ends, which lost 6 bases and 1 base, there was a span of 15 bases. This CDR3 spans 15 amino acids.

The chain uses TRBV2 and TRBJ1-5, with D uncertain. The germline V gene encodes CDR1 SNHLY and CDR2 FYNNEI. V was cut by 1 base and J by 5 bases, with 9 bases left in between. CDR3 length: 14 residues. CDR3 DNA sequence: TGTGCCAGCAGTGAAGGATCCGGAGATCAGCCCCAGCATTTT. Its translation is CASSEGSGDQPQHF. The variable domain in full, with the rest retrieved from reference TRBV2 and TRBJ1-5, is EPEVTQTPSHQVTQMGQEVILRCVPISNHLYFYWYRQILGQKVEFLVSFYNNEISEKSEIFDDQFSVERPDGSNFTLKIRSTKLEDSAMYFCASSEGSGDQPQHFGDGTRLSIL.

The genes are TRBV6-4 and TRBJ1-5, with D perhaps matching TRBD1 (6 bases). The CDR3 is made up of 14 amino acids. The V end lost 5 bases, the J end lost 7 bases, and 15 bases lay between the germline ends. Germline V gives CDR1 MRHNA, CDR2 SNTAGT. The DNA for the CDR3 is TGTGCCAGCAGTCCCAACAGGGTGGCGCAGCCCCAGCATTTT. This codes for CASSPNRVAQPQHF.

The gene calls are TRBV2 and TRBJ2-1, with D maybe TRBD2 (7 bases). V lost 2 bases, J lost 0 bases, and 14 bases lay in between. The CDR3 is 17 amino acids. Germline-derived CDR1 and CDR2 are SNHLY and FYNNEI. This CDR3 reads CASSEIGGGFSYNEQFF. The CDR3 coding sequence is TGTGCCAGCAGTGAAATAGGGGGGGGGTTCTCCTACAATGAGCAGTTCTTC.

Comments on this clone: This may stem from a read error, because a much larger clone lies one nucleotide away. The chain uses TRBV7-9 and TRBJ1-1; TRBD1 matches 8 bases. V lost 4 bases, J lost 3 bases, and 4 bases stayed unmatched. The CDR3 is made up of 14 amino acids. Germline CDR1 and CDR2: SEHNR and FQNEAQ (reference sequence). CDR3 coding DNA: TGTGCCAGCAGCTCCGGACAGGGCGACACTGAAGCTTTCTTT. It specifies CASSSGQGDTEAFF.

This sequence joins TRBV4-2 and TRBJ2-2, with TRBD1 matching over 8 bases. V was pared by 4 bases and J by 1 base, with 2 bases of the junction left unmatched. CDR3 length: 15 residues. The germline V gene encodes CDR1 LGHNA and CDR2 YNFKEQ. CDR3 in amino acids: CASSRGQGNTGELFF. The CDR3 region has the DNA TGTGCCAGCAGCCGAGGACAGGGGAACACCGGGGAGCTGTTTTTT.

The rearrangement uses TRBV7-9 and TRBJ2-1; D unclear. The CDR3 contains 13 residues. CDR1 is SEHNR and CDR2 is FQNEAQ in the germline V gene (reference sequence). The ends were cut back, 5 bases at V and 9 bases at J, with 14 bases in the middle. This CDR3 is CASSPSGSLEQFF. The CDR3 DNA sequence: TGTGCCAGCAGCCCCAGTGGTTCCCTTGAGCAGTTCTTC.

The CDR3, as DNA: TGTGCCAGCAGGACAGGACCCTCCTACAATGAGCAGTTCTTC. Translated, it gives CASRTGPSYNEQFF. The genes are TRBV27 and TRBJ2-1, with a weak D call TRBD1 (6 bases). Germline assignment: CDR1 MNHEY and CDR2 SMNVEV (reference sequence). Trimming took 6 bases from V and 0 from J, leaving 9 bases between them. CDR3 length: 14 residues.

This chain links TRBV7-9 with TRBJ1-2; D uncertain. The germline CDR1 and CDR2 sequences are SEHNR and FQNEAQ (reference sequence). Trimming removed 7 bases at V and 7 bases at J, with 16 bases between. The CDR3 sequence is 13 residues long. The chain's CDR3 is CASTVHGESGYTF. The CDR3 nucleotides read TGTGCCAGCACCGTACACGGGGAGAGTGGCTACACCTTC. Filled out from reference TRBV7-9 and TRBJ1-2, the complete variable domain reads DTGVSQNPRHKITKRGQNVTFRCDPISEHNRLYWYRQTLGQGPEFLTYFQNEAQLEKSRLLSDRFSAERPKGSFSTLEIQRTEQGDSAMYLCASTVHGESGYTFGSGTRLTVV.

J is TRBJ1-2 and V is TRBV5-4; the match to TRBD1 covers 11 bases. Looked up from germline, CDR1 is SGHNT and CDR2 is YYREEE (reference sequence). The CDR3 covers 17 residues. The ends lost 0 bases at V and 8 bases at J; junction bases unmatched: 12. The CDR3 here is CASSLDPGQGAGGGYTF. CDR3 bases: TGTGCCAGCAGCTTGGATCCAGGACAGGGGGCTGGTGGAGGCTACACCTTC.

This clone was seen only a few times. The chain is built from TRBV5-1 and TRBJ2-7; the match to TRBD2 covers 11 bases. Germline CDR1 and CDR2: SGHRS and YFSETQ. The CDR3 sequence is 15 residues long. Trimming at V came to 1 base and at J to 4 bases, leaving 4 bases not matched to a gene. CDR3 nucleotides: TGCGCCAGCAGCTTGTTACTAGCGGGAGAATACGAGCAGTACTTC. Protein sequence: CASSLLLAGEYEQYF.

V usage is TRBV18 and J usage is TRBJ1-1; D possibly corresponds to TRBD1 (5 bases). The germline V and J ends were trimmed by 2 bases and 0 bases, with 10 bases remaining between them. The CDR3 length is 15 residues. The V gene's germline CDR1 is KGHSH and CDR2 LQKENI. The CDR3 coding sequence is TGTGCCAGCTCACCATTCCAGACAGTGAACACTGAAGCTTTCTTT. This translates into CASSPFQTVNTEAFF.

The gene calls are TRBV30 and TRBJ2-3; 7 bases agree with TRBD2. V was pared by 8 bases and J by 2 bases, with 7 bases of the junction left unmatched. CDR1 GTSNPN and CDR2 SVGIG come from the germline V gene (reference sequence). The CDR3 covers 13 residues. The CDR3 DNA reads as TGTGCCAGCGGGGACTACGTCACAGATACGCAGTATTTT. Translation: CASGDYVTDTQYF.

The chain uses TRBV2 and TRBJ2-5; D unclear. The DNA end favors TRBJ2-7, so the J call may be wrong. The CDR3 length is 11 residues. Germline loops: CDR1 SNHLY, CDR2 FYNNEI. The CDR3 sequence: CASSEVYEQYF. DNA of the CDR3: TGTGCCAGCAGTGAAGTATACGAGCAGTACTTC.

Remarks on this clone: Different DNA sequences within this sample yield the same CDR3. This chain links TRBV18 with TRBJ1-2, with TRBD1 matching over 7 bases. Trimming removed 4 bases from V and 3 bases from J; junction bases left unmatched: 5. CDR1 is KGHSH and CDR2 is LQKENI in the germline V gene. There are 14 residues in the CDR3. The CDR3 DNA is TGTGCCAGCTCACGAGACAGGGTGGACTATGGCTACACCTTC. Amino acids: CASSRDRVDYGYTF.

The CDR3 DNA follows: TGTGCCAGCGGATCAGGGGCTAACTATGGCTACACCTTC. Amino acids: CASGSGANYGYTF. The genes are TRBV2 and TRBJ1-2; the D gene is possibly TRBD1 (6 bases). Germline V gene sequence: CDR1 SNHLY, CDR2 FYNNEI. This CDR3 has 13 amino acids. Trimming removed 8 bases at V and 0 bases at J, with 10 bases between.

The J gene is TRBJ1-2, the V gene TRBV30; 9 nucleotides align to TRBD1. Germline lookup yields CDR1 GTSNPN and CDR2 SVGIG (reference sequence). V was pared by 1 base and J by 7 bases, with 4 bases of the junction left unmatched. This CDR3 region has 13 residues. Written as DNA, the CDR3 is TGTGCCTGGAGTGCGGACAGGGGTGCTGGCTACACCTTC. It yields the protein CAWSADRGAGYTF.

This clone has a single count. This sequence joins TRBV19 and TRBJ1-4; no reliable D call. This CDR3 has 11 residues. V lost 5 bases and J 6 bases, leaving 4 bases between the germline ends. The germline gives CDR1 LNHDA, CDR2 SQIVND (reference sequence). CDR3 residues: CASSADEKLFF. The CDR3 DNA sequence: TGTGCCAGTAGTGCAGATGAAAAACTGTTTTTT.

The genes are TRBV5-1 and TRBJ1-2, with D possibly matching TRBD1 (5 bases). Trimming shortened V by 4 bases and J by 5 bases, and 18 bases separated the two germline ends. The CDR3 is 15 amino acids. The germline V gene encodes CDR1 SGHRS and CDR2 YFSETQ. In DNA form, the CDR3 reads TGCGCCAGCAGCCTCGCCGCCCGGACACATTATGGCTACACCTTC. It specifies CASSLAARTHYGYTF.